The T cell receptor (beta chain) described here comes from a study of OX40 agonist ivuxolimab in advanced cancers. Points from the study as a whole: Low clonal expansion, among the lowest seen, marked partial responders at 0.1-3.0 mg/kg.

There are 12 residues in the CDR3. Germline assignment: CDR1 SQVTM and CDR2 ANQGSEA. The V segment lost 7 bases and the J segment 4 bases; nucleotides outside the gene matches: 3. Concerning this clone itself: What it binds is unknown. In the same sample, other DNA sequences code for this CDR3.

The assay was immunoSEQ multiplex PCR, and TCRdb's table has in-frame clones only and misses some. The sample lists 50,000 to 70,000 clones, 70% to 90% occurring once. The chain joins TRBV29-1 to TRBJ1-1; 10 bases are shared with TRBD1. This specimen was CD4+ or CD8+ T cells sorted from blood, taken in a trial of the OX40 agonist ivuxolimab. This sequence originates from an adult with an advanced solid tumor such as melanoma, head and neck, liver or kidney cancer. The CDR3 DNA reads as TGCAGCGCCCGGACAGGGGGCACTGAAGCTTTCTTT. This sequence encodes CSARTGGTEAFF.